These T cell receptor beta chains were read from a single sample in a study of human T cells and chemical hapten exposure. In TCRdb, the RACE reads were re-called with MiXCR into one record per CDR3 protein. The sample lists 250,000 or so distinct CDR3 sequences, about 7.7% occurring once. Sequencing used whole blood, obtained in connection with sensitization to the hapten diphenylcyclopropenone (DPC). These receptors all come from a man aged 18-30 years with alopecia areata. Some clones in this sample may be carry-over from other donors' samples. Both conserved end residues are part of each CDR3. A D gene is named only where the DNA matches it firmly. Clone size is not always given. Where it is, it says once, few, many or a class for expanded clones.

j_call,clone_size,d_call,v_call,cdr3_aa,cdr3_nt
TRBJ2-3,once,TRBD2,TRBV19,CASSIKRGGTDTQYF,TGTGCCAGTAGTATAAAGCGGGGGGGGACAGATACGCAGTATTTT
TRBJ1-1,many,.,TRBV27,CASSPPGRVNTEAFF,TGTGCCAGCAGTCCCCCCGGCAGGGTGAACACTGAAGCTTTCTTT
TRBJ1-6,many,.,TRBV4-3,CASRRGGGSPLHF,TGCGCCAGCAGAAGGGGCGGTGGTTCACCCCTCCACTTT
TRBJ2-1,many,.,TRBV7-9,CASSLAYPSSNNEQFF,TGTGCCAGCAGCTTAGCGTATCCGTCCAGTAACAATGAGCAGTTCTTC
TRBJ1-3,many,.,TRBV4-3,CASSQVSGNTIYF,TGCGCCAGCAGCCAAGTCTCTGGAAACACCATATATTTT
TRBJ2-7,few,.,TRBV10-3,CAISEGSDRALYEQYF,TGTGCCATCAGTGAAGGGTCGGACAGAGCCCTCTACGAGCAGTACTTC
TRBJ2-1,.,TRBD1,TRBV4-1,CASSQGDSYNEQFF,TGCGCCAGCAGCCAAGGGGACAGTTACAATGAGCAGTTCTTC
TRBJ2-1,few,TRBD1,TRBV12-3/TRBV12-4,CASSSRRDSRQFF,TGTGCCAGCAGTTCCCGACGGGACAGTCGGCAGTTCTTC
TRBJ1-2,many,.,TRBV12-3/TRBV12-4,CASSSFRSFYGYTF,TGTGCCAGCAGCTCTTTTCGGAGCTTCTATGGCTACACCTTC
TRBJ1-1,.,.,TRBV7-6,CASSLARGSKVNTEAFF,TGTGCCAGCAGCTTAGCGCGTGGGAGTAAAGTGAACACTGAAGCTTTCTTT
TRBJ2-2,.,TRBD2,TRBV4-2,CASSRGGAYTGELFF,TGTGCCAGCAGCCGCGGGGGGGCTTACACCGGGGAGCTGTTTTTT
TRBJ1-1,.,.,TRBV4-3,CASSQDWAGLNTEAFF,TGCGCCAGCAGCCAAGATTGGGCAGGGTTGAACACTGAAGCTTTCTTT
TRBJ2-2,.,.,TRBV28,CASSRVEDTNTGELFF,TGTGCCAGCAGCCGGGTAGAAGATACGAACACCGGGGAGCTGTTTTTT
TRBJ2-5,.,TRBD2,TRBV6-2/TRBV6-3,CASSRTSVNQETQYF,TGTGCCAGCAGTCGGACTAGCGTAAACCAAGAGACCCAGTACTTC
TRBJ1-1,few,TRBD1,TRBV20-1,CSASYTGEDEAFF,TGCAGTGCTAGTTATACAGGGGAAGATGAAGCTTTCTTT
TRBJ2-1,.,.,TRBV5-1,CASSSKIRDVQFF,TGCGCCAGCAGCTCAAAAATCCGGGACGTCCAGTTCTTC
TRBJ2-7,many,.,TRBV12-3/TRBV12-4,CASSLEGGTYEQYF,TGTGCCAGCAGTTTAGAGGGGGGAACCTACGAGCAGTACTTC
TRBJ1-2,few,.,TRBV6-9,CASSSRGVGYGYTF,TGTGCCAGCAGTTCGAGGGGGGTCGGCTATGGCTACACCTTC
TRBJ2-7,.,.,TRBV19,CASSTGRNSYEQYF,TGTGCCAGTAGTACTGGCAGAAACTCCTACGAGCAGTACTTC
TRBJ2-7,.,TRBD1,TRBV11-2,CASSRIRTGTASYEQYF,TGTGCCAGCAGCCGAATTAGAACCGGGACAGCCTCCTACGAGCAGTACTTC
TRBJ1-1,few,TRBD1,TRBV7-9,CASSLGQGGGTEAFF,TGTGCCAGCAGCTTAGGACAGGGGGGTGGGACTGAAGCTTTCTTT
TRBJ2-3,few,TRBD2,TRBV24-1,CATSDLKRGSTDTQYF,TGTGCCACCAGTGATTTGAAGCGGGGGAGCACAGATACGCAGTATTTT
TRBJ1-2,few,.,TRBV4-2,CASSQGDGYTF,TGTGCCAGCAGCCAGGGGGATGGCTACACCTTC
TRBJ1-4,few,TRBD1,TRBV20-1,CSARAPRTGTNEKLFF,TGCAGTGCTAGAGCCCCAAGGACAGGAACTAATGAAAAACTGTTTTTT
TRBJ2-1,few,.,TRBV6-2/TRBV6-3,CASSSLAGEQFF,TGTGCCAGCAGCTCCCTGGCGGGTGAGCAGTTCTTC
TRBJ1-5,many,TRBD1,TRBV5-1,CASSSGTGGSQPQHF,TGCGCCAGCAGCTCCGGGACAGGGGGGAGTCAGCCCCAGCATTTT
TRBJ2-1,.,TRBD1,TRBV5-1,CASTPGQGNYNEQFF,TGCGCCAGCACTCCAGGACAGGGGAACTACAATGAGCAGTTCTTC
TRBJ1-4,few,TRBD1,TRBV6-6,CATSQGRGEKLFF,TGTGCCACCTCACAGGGGCGAGGTGAAAAACTGTTTTTT
TRBJ2-3,many,TRBD2,TRBV12-3/TRBV12-4,CASTTLAGGTDTQYF,TGTGCCAGCACTACTCTAGCGGGGGGCACAGATACGCAGTATTTT
TRBJ2-1,.,TRBD2,TRBV4-3,CASSQAIGGAYEQFF,TGCGCCAGCAGCCAAGCTATCGGGGGGGCTTATGAGCAGTTCTTC
TRBJ2-2,few,TRBD2,TRBV5-1,CASSRGLSPTGELFF,TGCGCCAGCAGCCGGGGACTATCACCTACCGGGGAGCTGTTTTTT
TRBJ1-1,few,TRBD1,TRBV11-2,CASSLGRDRVAFF,TGTGCCAGCAGCTTAGGCAGGGACAGGGTAGCTTTCTTT
TRBJ2-5,.,.,TRBV27,CASRRGETQYF,TGTGCCAGCCGCCGCGGAGAGACCCAGTACTTC
TRBJ1-2,.,.,TRBV2,CASTNTANYGYTF,TGTGCCAGCACAAATACAGCTAACTATGGCTACACCTTC
TRBJ2-3,.,TRBD2,TRBV9,CASSTILTSGGAGTQYF,TGTGCCAGCAGCACGATATTGACTAGCGGGGGAGCGGGTACGCAGTATTTT
TRBJ2-3,.,.,TRBV9,CASSVVGPGSGDTQYF,TGTGCCAGCAGCGTAGTTGGGCCGGGCAGTGGAGATACGCAGTATTTT
TRBJ2-7,few,TRBD1,TRBV29-1,CSVDDRESPYEQYF,TGCAGCGTTGACGACAGGGAGTCACCCTACGAGCAGTACTTC
TRBJ1-2,.,TRBD1,TRBV28,CASSSGTGGNYGYTF,TGTGCCAGCAGTTCGGGGACAGGGGGCAACTATGGCTACACCTTC
TRBJ1-1,.,.,TRBV6-5,CASRQLNTEAFF,TGTGCCAGTAGACAGCTGAACACTGAAGCTTTCTTT
TRBJ1-1,many,.,TRBV15,CATSSGTLNTEAFF,TGTGCCACCTCCTCCGGGACACTTAACACTGAAGCTTTCTTT
TRBJ1-6,few,.,TRBV2,CASRKVTDYNSPLHF,TGTGCCAGCAGAAAAGTGACAGACTATAATTCACCCCTCCACTTT
TRBJ2-2,many,.,TRBV12-3/TRBV12-4,CASSLQSSTGELFF,TGTGCCAGCAGTTTACAGTCAAGCACCGGGGAGCTGTTTTTT
TRBJ2-3,.,.,TRBV3-1,CASSLRGAYTDTQYF,TGTGCCAGCAGCCTAAGGGGGGCCTACACAGATACGCAGTATTTT
TRBJ2-7,.,.,TRBV2,CASSEAGRSSYEQYF,TGTGCCAGCAGTGAGGCAGGCCGGAGCTCCTACGAGCAGTACTTC
TRBJ2-1,.,.,TRBV27,CASTPGEYRLDEQFF,TGTGCCAGCACACCAGGGGAATACCGGTTGGATGAGCAGTTCTTC
TRBJ2-3,few,TRBD1,TRBV10-3,CAIREDRGSTDTQYF,TGTGCCATCAGAGAGGACAGGGGAAGCACAGATACGCAGTATTTT
TRBJ2-7,few,.,TRBV5-4,CASSLAGTILYEQYF,TGTGCCAGCAGCTTGGCGGGGACCATACTCTACGAGCAGTACTTC
TRBJ1-5,.,.,TRBV12-5,CASGLIQPRHF,TGTGCTAGTGGTTTGATCCAGCCCCGGCATTTT
TRBJ1-6,few,.,TRBV9,CASSFRSSYNSPLHF,TGTGCCAGCAGTTTCCGGAGCTCCTATAATTCACCCCTCCACTTT
TRBJ1-6,.,TRBD1,TRBV11-2,CASSGRGQDNSPLHF,TGTGCCAGCAGCGGGCGGGGACAGGATAATTCACCCCTCCACTTT
TRBJ2-2,.,.,TRBV7-9,CASSSTFGTGELFF,TGTGCCAGCAGCTCCACCTTTGGGACCGGGGAGCTGTTTTTT
TRBJ2-3,.,.,TRBV7-9,CASSLGPGITDTQYF,TGTGCCAGCAGCTTAGGACCGGGCATCACAGATACGCAGTATTTT
TRBJ2-7,many,.,TRBV28,CASSLLRGTPNYEQYF,TGTGCCAGCAGTTTATTACGGGGGACACCCAACTACGAGCAGTACTTC
TRBJ2-1,many,.,TRBV25-1,CASSEFSGLSYNEQFF,TGTGCCAGCAGTGAATTTAGCGGACTGTCCTACAATGAGCAGTTCTTC
TRBJ2-1,.,.,TRBV11-3,CASSVNYNEQFF,TGTGCCAGCAGCGTTAATTACAATGAGCAGTTCTTC
TRBJ1-1,.,.,TRBV7-9,CASSLPTGGRAEAFF,TGTGCCAGCAGCTTACCGACGGGCGGACGGGCTGAAGCTTTCTTT
TRBJ1-5,few,TRBD1,TRBV28,CASSLTGGPYQPQHF,TGTGCCAGCAGTTTGACAGGGGGACCTTATCAGCCCCAGCATTTT
TRBJ2-3,.,TRBD2,TRBV12-3/TRBV12-4,CATFPPSGARGIDTQYF,TGTGCCACTTTCCCCCCGAGCGGGGCCCGGGGAATAGATACGCAGTATTTT
TRBJ2-5,.,.,TRBV7-2,CASSLAGLQQETQYF,TGTGCCAGCAGCTTAGCAGGACTTCAACAAGAGACCCAGTACTTC
TRBJ2-1,few,TRBD1,TRBV9,CASSHSPGQGSYNEQFF,TGTGCCAGCAGCCATTCACCGGGACAGGGATCATACAATGAGCAGTTCTTC